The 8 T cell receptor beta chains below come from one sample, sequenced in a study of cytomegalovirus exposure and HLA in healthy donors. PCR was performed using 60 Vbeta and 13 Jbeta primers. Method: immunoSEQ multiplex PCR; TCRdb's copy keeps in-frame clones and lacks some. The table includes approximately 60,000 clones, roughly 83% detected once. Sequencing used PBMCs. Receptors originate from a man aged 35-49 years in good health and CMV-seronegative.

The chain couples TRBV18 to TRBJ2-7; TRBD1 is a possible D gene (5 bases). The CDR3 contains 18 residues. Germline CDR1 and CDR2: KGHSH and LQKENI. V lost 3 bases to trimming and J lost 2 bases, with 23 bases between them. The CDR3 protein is CASSPGYAILDKAYEQYV. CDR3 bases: TGTGCCAGCTCACCTGGCTACGCGATACTGGACAAAGCCTACGAGCAGTACGTC.

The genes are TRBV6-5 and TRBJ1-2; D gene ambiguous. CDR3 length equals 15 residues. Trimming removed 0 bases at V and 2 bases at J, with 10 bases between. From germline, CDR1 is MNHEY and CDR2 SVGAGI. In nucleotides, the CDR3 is TGTGCCAGCAGTTACTCGGAGACGGCCAACTATGGCTACACCTTC. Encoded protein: CASSYSETANYGYTF.

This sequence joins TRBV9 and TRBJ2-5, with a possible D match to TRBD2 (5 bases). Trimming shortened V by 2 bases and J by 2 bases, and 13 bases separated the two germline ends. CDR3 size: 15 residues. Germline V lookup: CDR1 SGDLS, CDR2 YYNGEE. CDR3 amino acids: CASSVRAEVQETQYF. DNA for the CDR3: TGTGCCAGCAGCGTGAGAGCGGAGGTTCAAGAGACCCAGTACTTC.

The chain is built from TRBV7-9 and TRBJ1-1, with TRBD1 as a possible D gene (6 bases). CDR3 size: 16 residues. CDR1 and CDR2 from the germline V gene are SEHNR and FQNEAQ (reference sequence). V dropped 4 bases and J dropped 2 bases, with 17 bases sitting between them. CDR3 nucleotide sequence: TGTGCCAGCAGCTCGGCCAAGGGACAACTAAACACTGAAGCTTTCTTT. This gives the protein CASSSAKGQLNTEAFF.

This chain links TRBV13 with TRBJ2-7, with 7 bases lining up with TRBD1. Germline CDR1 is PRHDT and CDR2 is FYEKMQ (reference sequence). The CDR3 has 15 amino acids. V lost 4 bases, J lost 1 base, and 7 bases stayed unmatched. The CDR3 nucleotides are TGTGCCAGCAGCTCCGGTAGACAGGGTTCCTACGAGCAGTACTTC. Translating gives CASSSGRQGSYEQYF.

The CDR3 nucleotides read TGTGCCAGCACCGAGGTCAGGGCTGGAAACACCATATATTTT. It translates to CASTEVRAGNTIYF. V gene TRBV5-6 combines with J gene TRBJ1-3; perhaps TRBD1 as D (5 bases). CDR1 is SGHDT, CDR2 YYEEEE, per germline. V lost 6 bases and J 2 bases, leaving 12 bases between the germline ends. The CDR3 runs to 14 residues.

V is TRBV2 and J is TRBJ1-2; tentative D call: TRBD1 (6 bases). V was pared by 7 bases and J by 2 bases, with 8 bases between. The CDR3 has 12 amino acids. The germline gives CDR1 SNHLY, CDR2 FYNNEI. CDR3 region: CASNRANYGYTF. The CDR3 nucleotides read TGTGCCAGCAACAGGGCGAACTATGGCTACACCTTC.

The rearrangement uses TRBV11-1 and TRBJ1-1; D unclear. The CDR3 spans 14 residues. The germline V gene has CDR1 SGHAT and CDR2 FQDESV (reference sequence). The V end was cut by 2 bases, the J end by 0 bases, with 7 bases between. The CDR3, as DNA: TGTGCCAGCAGCTTACAGGCTCTGAACACTGAAGCTTTCTTT. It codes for CASSLQALNTEAFF.